The next 29 T cell receptor beta chains were all read from a single sample in a study of shared clonotypes between healthy human individuals. Here immunoSEQ multiplex PCR was the method, and the copy in TCRdb shows in-frame clones only, minus some. The table has just over 2,000,000 clones, 85% to 95% seen once; the top ten hold 0.13%. The specimen was naive CD4+ T cells sorted from blood. As to subset: CD45RA+ positively selected. These receptors came from a young man in good health.

This rearrangement joins TRBV12-5 to TRBJ2-2; the D gene is possibly TRBD2 (6 bases). The CDR3 loop spans 14 amino acids. The germline V and J ends were trimmed by 1 base and 6 bases, with 9 bases remaining between them. CDR1 and CDR2 from the germline V gene are LGHNT and FRNRAP. The CDR3 is CASGLGLVPGELFF. The CDR3 coding sequence is TGTGCTAGTGGTTTGGGACTAGTCCCCGGGGAGCTGTTTTTT.

In DNA form, the CDR3 reads TGTGCCAGCAGCCAAGACACCTTCACCTCTGGAAACACCATATATTTT. Protein sequence: CASSQDTFTSGNTIYF. This chain links TRBV11-2 with TRBJ1-3; D is undetermined. There are 16 residues in the CDR3. Germline V gene lookup returns CDR1 SGHAT and CDR2 FQNNGV. Trimming removed 5 bases at V and 0 bases at J, with 14 bases between.

V gene TRBV4-1 combines with J gene TRBJ1-5; D not certain. Germline CDR1 reads MGHRA; CDR2 reads YSYEKL. The CDR3 is made up of 14 amino acids. Trimming stripped 3 bases from V and 0 bases from J, with 6 bases between. CDR3 bases: TGCGCCAGCAGCCAGACCAGTAGCAATCAGCCCCAGCATTTT. This codes for CASSQTSSNQPQHF.

This chain links TRBV6-1 with TRBJ1-2, with 9 bases aligning to TRBD1. In germline, CDR1 is MNHNS, CDR2 SASEGT. CDR3 size: 14 residues. The V and J ends lost 3 bases and 3 bases, in that order; junction bases with no gene match: 2. The CDR3 region is CASSDRDRDYGYTF. The CDR3 nucleotides are TGTGCCAGCAGTGACCGGGACAGGGACTATGGCTACACCTTC.

The gene calls are TRBV6-1 and TRBJ1-5; tentative D call: TRBD1 (5 bases). V was trimmed by 8 bases and J by 3 bases, leaving 8 bases between them. This CDR3 contains 12 residues. CDR1 and CDR2 (germline): MNHNS, SASEGT. CDR3 DNA sequence: TGTGCCAGCGCAGGGTCCAATCAGCCCCAGCATTTT. This gives the protein CASAGSNQPQHF.

The rearrangement joins TRBV28 to TRBJ2-7, with TRBD1 matching 9 bases. CDR3 size: 15 residues. CDR1 and CDR2 from the germline V gene are MDHEN and SYDVKM. Unmatched junction bases numbered 13, after V lost 8 bases and J lost 5 bases. The CDR3 spells CASGLQGAKRNEQYF. The CDR3 DNA reads TGTGCCAGCGGATTACAGGGGGCCAAGCGTAACGAGCAGTACTTC.

The chain is built from TRBV5-6 and TRBJ1-1; 8 nucleotides agree with TRBD1. J lost 6 bases, V lost 3 bases, and 7 bases had no gene match. Germline loops: CDR1 SGHDT, CDR2 YYEEEE. The CDR3 sequence is 14 residues long. The CDR3 reads CASSSPQGAAEAFF. CDR3 DNA: TGTGCCAGCAGCTCCCCCCAGGGGGCCGCTGAAGCTTTCTTT.

The rearrangement uses TRBV5-1 and TRBJ2-7; TRBD2 matches 7 bases. There are 14 residues in the CDR3. Germline loops: CDR1 SGHRS, CDR2 YFSETQ. The V gene end was trimmed by 0 bases and the J gene end by 7 bases; junction bases not matched to a gene: 7. The DNA for the CDR3 is TGCGCCAGCAGCTTGGGACTAGCTGGTTTGGAGCAGTACTTC. Protein product: CASSLGLAGLEQYF.

The rearrangement links TRBV27 to TRBJ2-7; TRBD1 or TRBD2 may be the D gene (5 bases each). V was pared by 6 bases and J by 4 bases, with 13 bases between. This CDR3 has 13 amino acids. Germline CDR1 reads MNHEY; CDR2 reads SMNVEV (reference sequence). The CDR3 DNA reads TGTGCCAGCAGCCCCCGGGGCGGGTACGAGCAGTACTTC. It is translated as CASSPRGGYEQYF.

The rearrangement uses TRBV20-1 and TRBJ1-4; no clear D gene. V shed 0 bases and J shed 6 bases, with 2 bases lying between them. There are 11 residues in the CDR3. Germline CDR1 reads DFQATT; CDR2 reads SNEGSKA (reference sequence). CDR3 nucleotides: TGCAGTGCTAGAGATGATGAAAAACTGTTTTTT. Translated: CSARDDEKLFF.

The chain has TRBV6-5 and TRBJ1-5; D might be TRBD1 (5 bases). This CDR3 region has 13 residues. V lost 6 bases, J lost 7 bases, and 13 bases lay in between. Germline V lookup: CDR1 MNHEY, CDR2 SVGAGI. The CDR3 coding sequence is TGTGCCAGCAGCACCGCGAGGGACCAGCCCCAGCATTTT. It codes for CASSTARDQPQHF.

The rearrangement uses TRBV6-4 and TRBJ1-2, with TRBD1 matching over 8 bases. V was clipped by 0 bases and J by 3 bases; unmatched bases: 6. The CDR3 extends over 16 amino acids. Germline V gene sequence: CDR1 MRHNA, CDR2 SNTAGT. The CDR3 protein is CASSDSPDRDYYGYTF. The CDR3 region has the DNA TGTGCCAGCAGTGACTCGCCGGACAGGGATTACTATGGCTACACCTTC.

The chain joins TRBV2 to TRBJ2-1; 13 bases map to TRBD2. Germline V lookup: CDR1 SNHLY, CDR2 FYNNEI. This CDR3 has 15 amino acids. J gave up 7 bases and V 6 bases, and 6 bases lay outside the gene matches. CDR3 DNA sequence: TGTGCCAGCAGGGCACTAGCGGGAGGGCTTAATGAGCAGTTCTTC. Its translation is CASRALAGGLNEQFF.

The rearrangement links TRBV29-1 to TRBJ1-1; possibly TRBD1 for D (5 bases). Germline V gene sequence: CDR1 SQVTM, CDR2 ANQGSEA. Trimming left V 4 bases short and J 1 base short, with 13 bases between. The CDR3 runs 14 residues. CDR3 nucleotide sequence: TGCAGCGTTGGGATCGGGGGGAAGAACACTGAAGCTTTCTTT. It codes for CSVGIGGKNTEAFF.

The rearrangement joins TRBV6-6 to TRBJ1-2; possible D gene TRBD1, 6 bases. Germline CDR1 reads MNHNY; CDR2 reads SVGAGI (reference sequence). The CDR3 covers 12 residues. Trimming removed 5 bases from V and 4 bases from J, with 8 bases in between. Written as DNA, the CDR3 is TGTGCCAGCAGTGACAGGCCCTATGGCTACACCTTC. Its protein product is CASSDRPYGYTF.

Comment on this clone: This clone may be a read error of a much larger clone one base away. The sample holds other DNA sequences that translate to the same CDR3. The chain employs TRBV5-6 and TRBJ2-5; D is unclear. Trimming took 4 bases from V and 5 from J, leaving 6 bases between them. The CDR3 has 11 amino acids. Germline loops: CDR1 SGHDT, CDR2 YYEEEE. CDR3 sequence: CASSVGETQYF. The CDR3 DNA reads as TGTGCCAGCAGCGTAGGGGAGACCCAGTACTTC.

Worth noting for this clone: Different DNA sequences within this sample yield the same CDR3. The chain links TRBV30 to TRBJ2-1; 7 bases agree with TRBD1. CDR1 is GTSNPN and CDR2 is SVGIG in the germline V gene (reference sequence). The CDR3 is 14 amino acids. Trimming removed 3 bases from V and 0 bases from J; junction bases left unmatched: 2. The DNA for the CDR3 is TGTGCCTGGAGCCGGACAGGCTCCTACAATGAGCAGTTCTTC. Its protein is CAWSRTGSYNEQFF.

The V gene is TRBV5-6, the J gene TRBJ1-4; 11 bases are a match to TRBD1. In germline, CDR1 is SGHDT, CDR2 YYEEEE. The CDR3 loop spans 15 amino acids. Trimming took 4 bases from V and 8 from J; bases not matched to a gene: 7. CDR3 sequence (DNA): TGTGCCAGCAGCATAACCGGGACAGGGGGAGAAAAACTGTTTTTT. Translated: CASSITGTGGEKLFF.

With respect to this clone: In the same sample, other DNA sequences code for this CDR3. The chain carries TRBV6-5 and TRBJ2-1; unclear D gene. The CDR3 sequence is 11 residues long. Trimming took 9 bases from V and 4 from J, leaving 7 bases between them. Germline V lookup: CDR1 MNHEY, CDR2 SVGAGI. DNA for the CDR3: TGTGCCAGTAGGGCATACAATGAGCAGTTCTTC. This translates into CASRAYNEQFF.

CDR3 region: CASSLAAGSNTEAFF. In nucleotides, the CDR3 is TGTGCCAGCAGCTTGGCCGCAGGTTCGAACACTGAAGCTTTCTTT. V and J are TRBV5-4 and TRBJ1-1, with D uncertain. This CDR3 is 15 amino acids long. Germline values: CDR1 SGHNT, CDR2 YYREEE (reference sequence). Trimming shortened V by 0 bases and J by 1 base, and 10 bases separated the two germline ends.

In nucleotides, the CDR3 is TGCGCCAGCAGCTTGAATGTGAAGAACTATGGCTACACCTTC. Translated, it gives CASSLNVKNYGYTF. The chain recombines TRBV5-1 with TRBJ1-2, with D hard to call. The V and J ends lost 1 base and 2 bases respectively, with 9 bases between them. This CDR3 comprises 14 residues. Per germline, CDR1 SGHRS and CDR2 YFSETQ.

This chain links TRBV6-5 with TRBJ2-1; D might be TRBD1 or TRBD2, each matching 5 bases. Germline CDR1 MNHEY, CDR2 SVGAGI. CDR3 length: 15 amino acids. Trimming pared 6 bases from V and 4 bases from J, leaving 16 bases between. CDR3 sequence: CASSRRVRTYNEQFF. The CDR3, as DNA: TGTGCCAGCAGCCGCAGGGTGCGGACTTACAATGAGCAGTTCTTC.

The V call is TRBV10-3, the J call TRBJ2-5, with D perhaps matching TRBD1 or TRBD2 (5 bases each). Germline V gives CDR1 ENHRY, CDR2 SYGVKD. V lost 10 bases and J lost 4, with 10 bases in between. CDR3 length equals 11 residues. Here the CDR3 reads CATRGGETQYF. Written as DNA, the CDR3 is TGTGCCACCCGGGGCGGAGAGACCCAGTACTTC.

The rearrangement uses TRBV21-1 and TRBJ1-6; TRBD1 was called by the table and not checked on the DNA. TRBV21-1 is a documented pseudogene. The CDR3 totals 16 residues. The CDR3 bases are TGTGCCAGCAGCAAATCTAATTCAGGCTATAATTCACCCCTCCACTTT. Translated, it gives CASSKSNSGYNSPLHF.

The rearrangement links TRBV30 to TRBJ1-4, with D perhaps TRBD1 (6 bases). Trimming shortened V by 3 bases and J by 7 bases, and 15 bases separated the two germline ends. The CDR3 is made up of 14 amino acids. Germline assignment: CDR1 GTSNPN and CDR2 SVGIG (reference sequence). CDR3 in amino acids: CAWSNGGAGEKLFF. The CDR3 region has the DNA TGTGCCTGGAGCAACGGGGGCGCTGGTGAAAAACTGTTTTTT.

The chain is built from TRBV27 and TRBJ2-7, with no clear D. The germline CDR1 and CDR2 sequences are MNHEY and SMNVEV (reference sequence). The CDR3 runs 11 residues. Trimming removed 7 bases from V and 3 bases from J, with 7 bases in between. The CDR3 DNA is TGTGCCAGCATAGGATACTACGAGCAGTACTTC. Translating it yields CASIGYYEQYF.

The V and J genes are TRBV29-1 and TRBJ1-1; TRBD1 matches 7 bases. Per the germline V gene, CDR1 is SQVTM and CDR2 is ANQGSEA. This CDR3 contains 12 residues. V shed 7 bases, J shed 5 bases, and the junction held 7 bases outside the gene matches. CDR3 coding DNA: TGCAGCGGGAACAGGGGAAGGACTGAAGCTTTCTTT. Its protein is CSGNRGRTEAFF. Based on the CDR3 plus reference TRBV29-1 and TRBJ1-1, the full variable domain is SAVISQKPSRDICQRGTSLTIQCQVDSQVTMMFWYRQQPGQSLTLIATANQGSEATYESGFVIDKFPISRPNLTFSTLTVSNMSPEDSSIYLCSGNRGRTEAFFGQGTRLTVV.

The gene calls are TRBV30 and TRBJ2-3, with TRBD2 identical over 12 bases. The CDR3 contains 16 residues. The junction had 5 bases not matched to a gene; V was cut back by 3 bases and J by 1 base. The germline CDR1 and CDR2 sequences are GTSNPN and SVGIG (reference sequence). In DNA form, the CDR3 reads TGTGCCTGGAGGCCCTGGACTAGCGGGGGCACAGATACGCAGTATTTT. It codes for CAWRPWTSGGTDTQYF.

The J gene is TRBJ1-1, the V gene TRBV7-9, with D unresolved. Germline V gene lookup returns CDR1 SEHNR and CDR2 FQNEAQ (reference sequence). V lost 2 bases, J lost 1 base, and 11 bases lay in between. The CDR3 covers 15 residues. CDR3 region: CASSLPDPRNTEAFF. The CDR3 DNA is TGTGCCAGCAGCTTACCCGACCCGAGGAACACTGAAGCTTTCTTT. The full variable domain, completed using reference TRBV7-9 and TRBJ1-1, is DTGVSQNPRHKITKRGQNVTFRCDPISEHNRLYWYRQTLGQGPEFLTYFQNEAQLEKSRLLSDRFSAERPKGSFSTLEIQRTEQGDSAMYLCASSLPDPRNTEAFFGQGTRLTVV.